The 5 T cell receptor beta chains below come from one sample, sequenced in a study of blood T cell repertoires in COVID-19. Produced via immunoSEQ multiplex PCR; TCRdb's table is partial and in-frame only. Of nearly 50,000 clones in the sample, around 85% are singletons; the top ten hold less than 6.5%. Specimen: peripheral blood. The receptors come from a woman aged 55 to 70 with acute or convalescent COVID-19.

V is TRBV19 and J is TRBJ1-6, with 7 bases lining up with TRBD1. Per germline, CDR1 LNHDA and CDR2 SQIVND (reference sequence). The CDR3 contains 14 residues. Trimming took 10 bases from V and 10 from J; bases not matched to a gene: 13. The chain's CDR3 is CATSSDRVGSPLHF. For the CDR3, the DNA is TGTGCCACCTCCTCCGACAGGGTGGGATCACCCCTCCACTTT.

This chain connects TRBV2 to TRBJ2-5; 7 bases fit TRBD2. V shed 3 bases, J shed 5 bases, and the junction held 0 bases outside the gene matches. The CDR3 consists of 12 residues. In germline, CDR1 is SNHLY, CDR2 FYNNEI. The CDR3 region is CASSEGGETQYF. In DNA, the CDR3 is TGTGCCAGCAGTGAGGGGGGGGAGACCCAGTACTTC.

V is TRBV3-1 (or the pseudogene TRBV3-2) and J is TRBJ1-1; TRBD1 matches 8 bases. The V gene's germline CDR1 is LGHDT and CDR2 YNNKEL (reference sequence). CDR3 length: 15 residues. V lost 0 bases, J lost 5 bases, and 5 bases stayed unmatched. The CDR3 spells CASSQEKGQVTEAFF. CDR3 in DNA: TGTGCCAGCAGCCAAGAGAAGGGACAGGTTACTGAAGCTTTCTTT.

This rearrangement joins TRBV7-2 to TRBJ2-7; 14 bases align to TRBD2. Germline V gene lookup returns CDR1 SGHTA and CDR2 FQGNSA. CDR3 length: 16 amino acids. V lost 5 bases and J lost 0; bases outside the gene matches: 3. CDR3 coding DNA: TGTGCCAGCAGCCTGACTAGCGGGAGGGCCTCCTACGAGCAGTACTTC. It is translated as CASSLTSGRASYEQYF. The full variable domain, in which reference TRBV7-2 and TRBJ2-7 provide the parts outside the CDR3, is GAGVSQSPSNKVTEKGKDVELRCDPISGHTALYWYRQSLGQGLEFLIYFQGNSAPDKSGLPSDRFSAERTGGSVSTLTIQRTQQEDSAVYLCASSLTSGRASYEQYFGPGTRLTVT.

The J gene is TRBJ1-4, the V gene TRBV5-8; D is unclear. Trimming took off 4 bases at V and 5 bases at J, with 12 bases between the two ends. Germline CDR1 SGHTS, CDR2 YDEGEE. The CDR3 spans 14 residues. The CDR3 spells CASSLNPPNEKLFF. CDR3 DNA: TGTGCCAGCAGCCTAAACCCACCGAATGAAAAACTGTTTTTT.